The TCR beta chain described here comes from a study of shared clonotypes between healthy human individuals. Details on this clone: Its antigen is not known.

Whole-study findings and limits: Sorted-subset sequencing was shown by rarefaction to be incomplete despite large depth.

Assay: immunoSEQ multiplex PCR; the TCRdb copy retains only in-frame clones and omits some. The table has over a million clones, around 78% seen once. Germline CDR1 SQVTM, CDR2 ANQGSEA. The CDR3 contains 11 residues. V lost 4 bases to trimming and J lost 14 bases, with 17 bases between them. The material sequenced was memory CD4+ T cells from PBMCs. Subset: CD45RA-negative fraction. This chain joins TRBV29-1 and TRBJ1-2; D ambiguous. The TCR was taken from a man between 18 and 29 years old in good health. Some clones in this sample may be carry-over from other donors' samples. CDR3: CSVVTGISRTF. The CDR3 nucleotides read TGCAGCGTTGTAACCGGTATCTCGAGAACCTTC.